The sequence of this TCR beta chain was determined in a study of spatial heterogeneity in lung cancer (dated by TCRdb to about 2019). The study in broad terms: Beta-chain transcripts were consistently detected in greater numbers than alpha-chain transcripts, which likely reflected higher beta-chain transcript abundance. In the raw uncorrected reads, each unique combination of TCR and UMI appeared on average more than ten times. The study quantitatively compared TCR alpha and beta repertoires across multiple tumor regions, matched nontumor lung and blood in non-small cell lung cancer. The study linked features of the TCR repertoire to counts of nonsynonymous mutations, which were determined by whole-exome sequencing of tumor tissue. Both alpha and beta chains were TCR-sequenced in a few hundred tumor regions, under 80 matched nontumor lung samples and 56 PBMC samples obtained at surgery. The paper's findings and limits, for the study overall: Additional single-cell paired TCR alpha and beta sequencing was considered necessary to confirm, at a functional level, the hypothesis that regional TCRs recognize regional mutations.

Ten or more counts support this clonotype. Its antigen has not been determined. Base qualities are not recorded, but no much larger clone differs from it by a single base. The junction shows trimming of 7 bases on V and 1 base on J, plus 5 bases between the germline ends. Reading from cysteine to phenylalanine, the CDR3 counts 12 amino acids. The CDR3 DNA has 36 bases and is translated from base 1. The germline V gene encodes CDR1 MDHEN and CDR2 SYDVKM. The sample's time point label, decoded: sample taken at primary tumor resection. Samples were obtained from fewer than 80 patients with early-stage, untreated non-small cell lung cancer from the lung TRACERx cohort. Without any cell sorting, TCR sequencing was performed on whole RNA extracted either from tumor and nontumor lung tissue or from cryopreserved PBMC samples. Only patients for whom sufficient RNA was available from at least two tumor regions were selected for TCR sequencing. Tumor and adjacent nontumor lung specimens were reviewed by a lung pathologist before selection.

Receptor amplification or capture employed 5' RACE. The sequencer was a NextSeq 500. To allow correction of PCR and sequencing errors, the TCR library protocol tagged every TCR cDNA molecule with a unique molecular identifier. The published analysis was carried out like this. TCR identification, UMI-based error correction and CDR3 extraction were all carried out with Decombinator tools. TCRs above a frequency of 2 per 1,000, corresponding to the top 1% of the tumor frequency distribution, were defined as expanded. Renyi diversity was computed with the R vegan package after each repertoire had been subsampled 100 times to 5,000 TCRs. CDR3 similarity networks were built from amino acid triplet string-kernel similarity, with CDR3s being connected when pairwise similarity was above 0.82. TCRdb trimmed the raw reads at Q25, called clones with MiXCR and kept productive beta chains. Entries are consolidated by CDR3 protein sequence, retaining the most common genes and DNA. Clone size and V and J calls follow TCRdb, not the original study. The sample table records tens of thousands of distinct CDR3 sequences; roughly 3% of these occur just once. The top ten clonotypes cover roughly 40% of the sample.

This TCR was recovered from a male donor with early-stage non-small cell lung cancer. The chain couples TRBV28 to TRBJ1-5; no D gene is confidently identified. Sample: normal lung tissue next to the tumor, taken at surgery. The CDR3 protein: CASTRSNQPQHF. Here is the DNA: TGTGCCAGCACCCGAAGCAATCAGCCCCAGCATTTT.